This T cell receptor beta chain derives from a study of early T cells in non-severe SARS-CoV-2 infection. At the level of the study: Sequencing used unsorted whole-blood bulk RNA, so chains lack pairing. Study-wide points: Private and CD4 specificities were missed by VDJdb matching, which favored anti-spike CD8 responses.

Separate cDNA molecules each had unique molecular identifiers attached to them. MiXCR was run by TCRdb on the 5' RACE reads, yielding one entry per CDR3 protein. The sample includes approximately 70,000 distinct CDR3 sequences, about 9.5% of them seen just once. V lost 4 bases and J lost 0, with 12 bases in between. Germline loops: CDR1 MNHNS, CDR2 SASEGT. The CDR3 totals 16 residues. Of note for this clonotype: Antigen unknown.

This chain connects TRBV6-1 to TRBJ2-2; D is uncertain. Here the sequenced sample was whole blood, taken at baseline. The source of this sequence is an adult who was a healthcare worker with PCR-confirmed SARS-CoV-2 infection or an uninfected control (not recorded which). The CDR3 is CASSGGRNANTGELFF. The CDR3 region has the DNA TGTGCCAGCAGTGGAGGACGGAACGCGAACACCGGGGAGCTGTTTTTT.